This T cell receptor beta chain was obtained from a study of identical twins. Study conclusions and caveats: Instead of following the same donors, the conclusions were based on cross-sectional statistical analysis.

V lost 2 bases and J lost 3, with 16 bases in between. Germline loops: CDR1 KGHSH, CDR2 LQKENI. CDR3 length: 16 amino acids. Comments on this clonotype: What it recognizes is unknown.

A universal primer binding site was introduced by template switching. The final cDNA contained unique molecular identifiers. TCRdb analysed the 5' RACE reads with MiXCR anew, one entry per CDR3 protein. The sample lists approximately 500,000 distinct CDR3 sequences; 24% were seen once. This sample was also put to use in a study of T cells expressing NK-cell markers. In that study: Dominant NKG2C+ clonotypes made up about 1.0-7.0% of CD8+ T cells in roughly six donors.

V and J are TRBV18 and TRBJ2-5; D perhaps matches TRBD1 (5 bases). Sequences were obtained from CD4+ T cells sorted from blood. The clonotype originates from a young woman in good health. CDR3 protein: CASSPLVGAVEETQYF. The CDR3 DNA reads TGTGCCAGCTCACCATTAGTTGGGGCAGTAGAAGAGACCCAGTACTTC.